This T cell receptor (beta chain) emerged from a study of cytomegalovirus exposure and HLA in healthy donors. Germline CDR1 and CDR2: SGHRS and YFSETQ. Trimming pared 0 bases from V and 5 bases from J, leaving 11 bases between. CDR3 length equals 14 residues. The PCR had 60 Vbeta and 13 Jbeta primers. The protocol was immunoSEQ multiplex PCR, while the TCRdb copy is restricted to in-frame clones and leaves out a portion. Of about 120,000 clones in the sample, 63% were seen once. With respect to this clone: Antigen: not known.

The study's findings and limits: The dataset shows that most TCR sequences were rare, while some public TCRs occurred in many donors.

V and J are TRBV5-1 and TRBJ1-1, with a weak D call TRBD1 (5 bases). Sequencing input: PBMCs. The TCR originated in a middle-aged man in good health and CMV-seropositive. The CDR3 bases are TGCGCCAGCAGCTTGGTTGGGGGGGGTACTGAAGCTTTCTTT. Its translation is CASSLVGGGTEAFF.